A selection of T cell receptor beta chains follows, all from one sample in a study of early T cells in non-severe SARS-CoV-2 infection. Via MiXCR, TCRdb re-called the 5' RACE reads, giving one row per CDR3 protein. The sample holds 60,000 or so distinct CDR3 sequences, 14% to 15% seen once. Here the sequenced sample was whole blood, taken at baseline. The receptor set was obtained from an adult who was a healthcare worker with PCR-confirmed SARS-CoV-2 infection or an uninfected control (not recorded which). Each CDR3 is given with its conserved first and last residue. Each record gives: J gene, D gene, V gene, clone size, CDR3 protein, CDR3 DNA. The D gene is left open where the match is weak. The listing skips clone size in some rows; elsewhere it reads once, few, many or a size class.

TRBJ2-2,-,TRBV4-2,-,CASSQSPGVTGELFF,TGTGCCAGCAGCCAAAGTCCGGGGGTTACCGGGGAGCTGTTTTTT
TRBJ2-7,-,TRBV18,few,CASSPGTQSYEQYF,TGTGCCAGCTCGCCTGGGACACAGTCCTACGAGCAGTACTTC
TRBJ1-1,-,TRBV6-6,-,CASSYSQEADTEAFF,TGTGCCAGCAGTTACTCACAGGAGGCGGACACTGAAGCTTTCTTT
TRBJ1-1,-,TRBV7-6,-,CASSLVLGWGAEAFF,TGTGCCAGCAGCTTAGTTCTGGGCTGGGGGGCTGAAGCTTTCTTT
TRBJ2-7,-,TRBV12-3/TRBV12-4,few,CASSPTGTGKGEQYF,TGTGCCAGCAGCCCCACTGGGACGGGGAAAGGCGAGCAGTACTTC
TRBJ2-1,TRBD2,TRBV7-2,many,CASRSRGSGLAENYNEQFF,TGTGCCAGCAGGTCAAGAGGTTCGGGACTAGCGGAAAACTACAATGAGCAGTTCTTC
TRBJ2-1,TRBD2,TRBV20-1,few,CSAIVTSGSADEQFF,TGCAGTGCTATAGTGACTAGCGGGAGTGCGGATGAGCAGTTCTTC
TRBJ1-2,TRBD1,TRBV6-6,many,CASSSRGQAVGYTF,TGTGCCAGCAGTTCCCGGGGACAGGCGGTTGGCTACACCTTC
TRBJ2-1,-,TRBV18,-,CASSPPISGRGHTYNEQFF,TGTGCCAGCTCACCACCGATATCCGGCCGCGGCCATACCTACAATGAGCAGTTCTTC
TRBJ2-3,-,TRBV11-2,-,CASSPPGLQADTQYF,TGTGCCAGCAGCCCGCCCGGACTTCAGGCGGATACGCAGTATTTT
TRBJ2-3,TRBD1,TRBV7-9,many,CASSPRWRTGATDTQYF,TGTGCCAGCAGCCCCCGATGGAGGACAGGGGCCACAGATACGCAGTATTTT
TRBJ1-4,-,TRBV30,many,CAWGRRYNEKLFF,TGTGCCTGGGGGCGCAGATATAATGAAAAACTGTTTTTT
TRBJ1-3,-,TRBV12-3/TRBV12-4,-,CASSLVGNTIYF,TGTGCCAGCAGTTTAGTCGGAAACACCATATATTTT
TRBJ2-1,-,TRBV7-7,-,CASSLLRDGEQFF,TGTGCTAGCAGCTTACTCCGGGACGGGGAGCAGTTCTTC
TRBJ2-2,-,TRBV7-7,few,CASSLDQGRAMFF,TGTGCCAGCAGCTTAGATCAGGGGCGGGCAATGTTTTTT
TRBJ1-6,-,TRBV5-4,-,CASSLTKTNSPLHF,TGTGCCAGCAGCCTGACGAAGACGAATTCACCCCTCCACTTT
TRBJ1-6,TRBD1,TRBV18,few,CASSPIQGDYNSPLHF,TGTGCCAGCTCACCAATTCAGGGGGATTATAATTCACCCCTCCACTTT
TRBJ2-1,TRBD2,TRBV11-3,few,CASSLLAGNNEQFF,TGTGCCAGCAGCTTACTAGCGGGAAACAATGAGCAGTTCTTC
TRBJ2-1,TRBD2,TRBV20-1,many,CSARAGLAGLNEQFF,TGCAGTGCTAGAGCGGGACTAGCGGGACTCAATGAGCAGTTCTTC
TRBJ1-4,TRBD1,TRBV10-3,few,CAISESTGTNEKLFF,TGTGCCATCAGTGAGTCGACAGGGACTAATGAAAAACTGTTTTTT
TRBJ2-7,-,TRBV20-1,few,CSARGPKAGYEQYF,TGCAGTGCTAGAGGCCCCAAGGCGGGCTACGAGCAGTACTTC
TRBJ1-5,-,TRBV11-2,many,CASSQPQHF,TGTGCCAGCAGCCAGCCCCAGCATTTT
TRBJ2-3,-,TRBV6-6,-,CASSSPGPKRGDTQYF,TGTGCCAGCAGTTCACCGGGACCTAAAAGGGGGGATACGCAGTATTTT
TRBJ2-5,-,TRBV6-2/TRBV6-3,-,CASSAVGVMTQYF,TGTGCCAGCAGCGCCGTCGGGGTAATGACCCAGTACTTC
TRBJ2-3,-,TRBV7-8,few,CASSQRRGHAITDTQYF,TGTGCCAGCAGCCAAAGAAGGGGACATGCCATCACAGATACGCAGTATTTT
TRBJ1-1,TRBD1,TRBV11-2,once,CASSSRQGARTEAFF,TGTGCCAGCAGCTCACGCCAGGGGGCTAGGACTGAAGCTTTCTTT
TRBJ2-5,TRBD2,TRBV20-1,-,CSASEREGVWETQYF,TGCAGTGCTAGCGAGCGGGAGGGAGTTTGGGAGACCCAGTACTTC
TRBJ1-1,-,TRBV6-5,few,CASSLDYVNTEAFF,TGTGCCAGCAGCCTGGATTACGTGAACACTGAAGCTTTCTTT
TRBJ2-6,-,TRBV3-1,few,CASSPMGGANVLTF,TGTGCCAGCAGCCCGATGGGTGGGGCCAACGTCCTGACTTTC